This TCR beta chain was captured by sequencing in a study of blood T cells in healthy people across ages. Study overall: Template switching retrieved approximately one barcoded beta molecule for each two T cells. Regarding the study as a whole: Higher diversity, along with more naive CD4+ cells, distinguished long-lived donors from aged donors.

For the second PCR, which ran for about 7 to 11 cycles, a sample-barcoded 5' primer and a J-beta primer mix were used. Using its own MiXCR run on the 5' RACE reads, TCRdb lists one record per CDR3 protein. Counted here are over 700,000 distinct CDR3 sequences, about 53% occurring once; the ten biggest clones make up approximately 41%. Concerning this clonotype: The antigen is undetermined.

The CDR3 sequence is 16 residues long. J gave up 1 base and V 6 bases, and 11 bases lay outside the gene matches. Germline assignment: CDR1 DFQATT and CDR2 SNEGSKA (reference sequence). Total RNA extraction produced at least 5.5 micrograms (per sample) for the study. V and J are TRBV20-1 and TRBJ1-1; 10 nucleotides align to TRBD1. This receptor was taken from a man older than 75 in good health. Sequencing input: blood. The CDR3 DNA follows: TGCAGTGCCTGGGGACAGGGGAGAGAGTCGAACACTGAAGCTTTCTTT. This gives the protein CSAWGQGRESNTEAFF.